This is a list of T cell receptor beta chains from one sample in a study of blood T cell repertoires in COVID-19. Some clones are missing from TCRdb's copy, which holds only in-frame ones; the method was immunoSEQ multiplex PCR. The profile shows approximately 190,000 clones, about 85% of them singletons. The specimen was PBMCs or T cells enriched from blood (not recorded which). These TCRs come from a woman aged 40 to 50 in a cohort exposed to, infected with or recovered from COVID-19 (not recorded which). Both conserved end residues are part of each CDR3. A D gene is named only where the DNA matches it firmly. Size tells how often a clone was seen (once, few, many) or the class of an expanded clone, and some rows leave it out.

abundance	j_gene	d_gene	len	v_gene	CDR3nt	CDR3aa
-	TRBJ1-5	-	20	TRBV4-1	TGCGCCAGCAGCCAAGAGCAAGAGGGCAGGCCCCTTCATAGAAATCAGCCCCAGCATTTT	CASSQEQEGRPLHRNQPQHF
-	TRBJ1-1	-	11	TRBV5-8	TGTGCCAGCAGCTTGACACGCGAAGCTTTCTTT	CASSLTREAFF
-	TRBJ1-1	-	15	TRBV5-1	TGCGCCAGCAGCTCCACAGGGTCGGGGAACACTGAAGCTTTCTTT	CASSSTGSGNTEAFF
-	TRBJ1-2	-	14	TRBV7-9	TGTGCCAGCAGCTTAGTGCAGGCTAACTATGGCTACACCTTC	CASSLVQANYGYTF
-	TRBJ1-5	TRBD1	14	TRBV5-6	TGTGCCAGCAGCTCGGGACAGATAAATCAGCCCCAGCATTTT	CASSSGQINQPQHF
-	TRBJ1-1	-	16	TRBV3-1/TRBV3-2	TGTGCCAGCAGCTCCCGAGACCGGACAGTGAACACTGAAGCTTTCTTT	CASSSRDRTVNTEAFF
-	TRBJ2-1	-	19	TRBV7-9	TGTGCCAGCAGCTCCGAATGGGGGGACTTTTCGAGCTCCTACAATGAGCAGTTCTTC	CASSSEWGDFSSSYNEQFF
-	TRBJ1-3	TRBD1	19	TRBV16	TGTGCCAGCAGCCAAAGATGGGACAGGGGGCCCACCTCTGGAAACACCATATATTTT	CASSQRWDRGPTSGNTIYF
few	TRBJ1-3	-	14	TRBV6-5	TGTGCCAGCAGCCTTCCCGGGGCTGGAAACACCATATATTTT	CASSLPGAGNTIYF
-	TRBJ2-1	TRBD1	14	TRBV6-6	TGTGCCACGGCGGCCGGGACAGACGACAATGAGCAGTTCTTC	CATAAGTDDNEQFF
-	TRBJ1-6	TRBD1	15	TRBV28	TGTGCCAGCAGCACAGGGGGAAGACTGAATTCACCCCTCCACTTT	CASSTGGRLNSPLHF
few	TRBJ1-1	TRBD1	16	TRBV28	TGTGCCAGCAGTTTAGAAGGGGGGACAGGGAACACTGAAGCTTTCTTT	CASSLEGGTGNTEAFF
-	TRBJ2-2	TRBD1	19	TRBV28	TGTGCCAGCGTAAGGGGGACAGTGGATCGATCCGTTATCACCGGGGAGCTGTTTTTT	CASVRGTVDRSVITGELFF
-	TRBJ1-2	TRBD1	16	TRBV11-3	TGTGCCAGCAGCTCTCGGGACAGGGGGATGAGCTATGGCTACACCTTC	CASSSRDRGMSYGYTF
-	TRBJ2-7	-	14	TRBV6-6	TGTGCCAGCAGTTACTCGGCCCGGGGGAACGAGCAGTACTTC	CASSYSARGNEQYF
-	TRBJ2-5	-	15	TRBV4-1	TGCGCCAGCAGCCAAGGAGTAGGGAGACAAGAGACCCAGTACTTC	CASSQGVGRQETQYF
once	TRBJ1-1	-	15	TRBV7-9	TGTGCCAGCAGCCTTGGGGGGGCGCGGGACACTGAAGCTTTCTTT	CASSLGGARDTEAFF
-	TRBJ1-2	-	13	TRBV14	TGTGCCAGCAGCCAAAGGACTGGGAACGGCTACACCTTC	CASSQRTGNGYTF
-	TRBJ2-1	-	16	TRBV24-1	TGTGCCACCAGTGATTTGGTAGGGGGGGCCTACAATGAGCAGTTCTTC	CATSDLVGGAYNEQFF
-	TRBJ2-5	-	13	TRBV6-5	TGTGCCAGCAGTAGAGACGCGAGGAGATATCAGTACTTC	CASSRDARRYQYF
-	TRBJ2-1	TRBD2	17	TRBV4-1	TGCGCCAGCACCTCGAGTGGTAGACTAGCGGGGGGGAATGAGCAGTTCTTC	CASTSSGRLAGGNEQFF
-	TRBJ1-1	-	16	TRBV5-1	TGCGCCAGCAGCTCGGACAGTCTGAGAATGAACACTGAAGCTTTCTTT	CASSSDSLRMNTEAFF
-	TRBJ2-7	TRBD2	14	TRBV2	TGTGCCAGCAGGGGACTAGCGGGAGGGCGCGAGCAGTACTTC	CASRGLAGGREQYF
-	TRBJ2-1	TRBD1	14	TRBV28	TGTGCCAGCATCGGGACAGCACACTACAATGAGCAGTTCTTC	CASIGTAHYNEQFF
-	TRBJ2-1	-	15	TRBV7-9	TGTGCCAGCAGCTCCTCTCCGGGTATCAGCAATGAGCAGTTCTTC	CASSSSPGISNEQFF
-	TRBJ1-4	-	13	TRBV7-9	TGTGCCAGCAGCTCTCAGGGATATGAAAAACTGTTTTTT	CASSSQGYEKLFF
-	TRBJ2-7	-	14	TRBV27	TGTGCCAGCAGTGTGACTGAACAGGGTTACGAGCAGTACTTC	CASSVTEQGYEQYF
-	TRBJ2-7	TRBD1	15	TRBV6-5	TGTGCCAGCAGTCACGGACAGGCTCCCTCCTACGAGCAGTACTTC	CASSHGQAPSYEQYF
few	TRBJ2-7	-	12	TRBV30	TGTGCCTGGGGGCGGGGGCCCCACGAGCAGTACTTC	CAWGRGPHEQYF
-	TRBJ1-2	TRBD1	13	TRBV6-5	TGTGCCAGCAGACCGACAGGGGATCCTGGCTACACCTTC	CASRPTGDPGYTF
-	TRBJ1-2	-	14	TRBV5-5	TGTGCCAGCAGCATAAGACAGGAAAACTATGGCTACACCTTC	CASSIRQENYGYTF